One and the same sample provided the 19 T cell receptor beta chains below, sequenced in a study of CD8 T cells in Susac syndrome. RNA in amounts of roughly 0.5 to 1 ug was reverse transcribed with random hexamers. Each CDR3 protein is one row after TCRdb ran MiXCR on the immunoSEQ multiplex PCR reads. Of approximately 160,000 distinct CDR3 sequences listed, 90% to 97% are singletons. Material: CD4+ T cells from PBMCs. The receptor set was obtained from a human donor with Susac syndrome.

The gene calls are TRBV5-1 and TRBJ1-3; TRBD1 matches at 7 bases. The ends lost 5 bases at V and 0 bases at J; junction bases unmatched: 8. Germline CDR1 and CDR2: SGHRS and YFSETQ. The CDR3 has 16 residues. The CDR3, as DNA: TGCGCCAGCAGTCGGATGACAGGGTACTCTGGAAACACCATATATTTT. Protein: CASSRMTGYSGNTIYF.

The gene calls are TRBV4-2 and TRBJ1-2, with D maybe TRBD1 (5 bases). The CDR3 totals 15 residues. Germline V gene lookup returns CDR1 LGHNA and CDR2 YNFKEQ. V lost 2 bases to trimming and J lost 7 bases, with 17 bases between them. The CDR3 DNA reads TGTGCCAGCAGCCAAACTACAGGACCGGAGGGTGGCTACACCTTC. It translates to CASSQTTGPEGGYTF.

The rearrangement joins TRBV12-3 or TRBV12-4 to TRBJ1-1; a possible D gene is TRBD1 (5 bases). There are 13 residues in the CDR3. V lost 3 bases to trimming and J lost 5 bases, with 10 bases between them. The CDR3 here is CASSFRQGTEAFF. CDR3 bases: TGTGCCAGCAGTTTTCGGCAGGGAACTGAAGCTTTCTTT.

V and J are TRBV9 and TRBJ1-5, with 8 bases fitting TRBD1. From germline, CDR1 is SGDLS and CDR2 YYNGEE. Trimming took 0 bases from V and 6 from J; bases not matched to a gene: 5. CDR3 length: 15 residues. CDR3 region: CASSVGQGAGQPQHF. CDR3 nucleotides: TGTGCCAGCAGCGTAGGGCAGGGGGCGGGTCAGCCCCAGCATTTT.

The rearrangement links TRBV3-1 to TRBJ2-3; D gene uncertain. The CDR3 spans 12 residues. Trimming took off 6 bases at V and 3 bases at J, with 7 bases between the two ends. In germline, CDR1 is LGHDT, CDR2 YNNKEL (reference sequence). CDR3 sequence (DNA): TGTGCCAGCAGTGCGGCAACAGATACGCAGTATTTT. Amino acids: CASSAATDTQYF.

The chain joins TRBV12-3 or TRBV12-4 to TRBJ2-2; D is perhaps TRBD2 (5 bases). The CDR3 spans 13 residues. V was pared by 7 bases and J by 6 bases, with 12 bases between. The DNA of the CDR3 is TGTGCCAGCATCGAGCGGTTATCCGGGGAGCTGTTTTTT. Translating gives CASIERLSGELFF.

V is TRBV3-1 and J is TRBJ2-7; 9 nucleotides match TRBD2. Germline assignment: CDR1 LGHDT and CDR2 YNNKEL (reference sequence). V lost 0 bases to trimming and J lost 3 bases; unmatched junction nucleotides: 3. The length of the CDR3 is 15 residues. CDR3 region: CASSQDGSGSYEQYF. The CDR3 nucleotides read TGTGCCAGCAGCCAAGACGGTAGCGGGAGCTACGAGCAGTACTTC.

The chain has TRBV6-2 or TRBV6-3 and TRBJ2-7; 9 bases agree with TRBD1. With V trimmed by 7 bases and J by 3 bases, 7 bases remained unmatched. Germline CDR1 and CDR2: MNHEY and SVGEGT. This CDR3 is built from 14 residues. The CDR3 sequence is CASTFGTGFYEQYF. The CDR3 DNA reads TGTGCCAGCACCTTTGGGACAGGGTTCTACGAGCAGTACTTC.

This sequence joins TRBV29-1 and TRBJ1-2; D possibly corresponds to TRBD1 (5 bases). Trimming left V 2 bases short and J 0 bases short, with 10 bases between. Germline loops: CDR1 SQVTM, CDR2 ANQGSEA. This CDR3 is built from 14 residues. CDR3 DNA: TGCAGCGTTGAAAAGGGGAACACTAACTATGGCTACACCTTC. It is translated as CSVEKGNTNYGYTF.

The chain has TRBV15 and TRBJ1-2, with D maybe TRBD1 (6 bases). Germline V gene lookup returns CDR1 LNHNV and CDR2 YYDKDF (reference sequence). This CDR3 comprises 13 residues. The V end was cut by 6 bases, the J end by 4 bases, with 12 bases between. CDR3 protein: CATREGGSYGYTF. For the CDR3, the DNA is TGTGCCACCAGGGAGGGGGGCAGCTATGGCTACACCTTC.

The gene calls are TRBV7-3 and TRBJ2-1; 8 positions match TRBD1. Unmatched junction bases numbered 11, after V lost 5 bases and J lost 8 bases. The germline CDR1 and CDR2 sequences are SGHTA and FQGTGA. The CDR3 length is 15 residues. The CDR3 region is CASSPGFAGGDEQFF. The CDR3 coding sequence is TGTGCCAGCAGCCCCGGATTCGCAGGGGGCGATGAGCAGTTCTTC.

CDR3 residues: CASSPTRLSTTGLFF. The CDR3 DNA reads TGTGCCAGCAGCCCGACACGCTTGAGTACCACCGGGCTGTTTTTT. The genes are TRBV7-3 and TRBJ2-2; no reliable D call. CDR3 size: 15 residues. The germline V gene has CDR1 SGHTA and CDR2 FQGTGA. The V and J ends lost 5 bases and 13 bases respectively, with 23 bases between them.

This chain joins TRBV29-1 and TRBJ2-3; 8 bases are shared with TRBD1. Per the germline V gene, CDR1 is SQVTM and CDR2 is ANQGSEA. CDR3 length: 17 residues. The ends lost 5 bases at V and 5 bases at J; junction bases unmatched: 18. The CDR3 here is CSVFVRVFGRGQDTQYF. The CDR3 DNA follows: TGCAGCGTTTTCGTTCGGGTGTTCGGCAGGGGGCAAGATACGCAGTATTTT.

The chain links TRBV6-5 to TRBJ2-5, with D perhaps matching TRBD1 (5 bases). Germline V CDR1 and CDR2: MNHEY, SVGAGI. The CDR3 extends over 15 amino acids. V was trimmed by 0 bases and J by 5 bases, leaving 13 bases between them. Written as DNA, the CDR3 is TGTGCCAGCAGTTACTCCCCCCAGGGAATGGAGACCCAGTACTTC. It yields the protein CASSYSPQGMETQYF.

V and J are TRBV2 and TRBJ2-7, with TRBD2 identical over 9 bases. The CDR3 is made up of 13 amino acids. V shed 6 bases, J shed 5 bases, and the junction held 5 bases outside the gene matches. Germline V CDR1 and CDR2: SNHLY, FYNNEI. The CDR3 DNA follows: TGTGCCAGCAGCGGAAGGACTAGCGACGAGCAGTACGTC. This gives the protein CASSGRTSDEQYV.

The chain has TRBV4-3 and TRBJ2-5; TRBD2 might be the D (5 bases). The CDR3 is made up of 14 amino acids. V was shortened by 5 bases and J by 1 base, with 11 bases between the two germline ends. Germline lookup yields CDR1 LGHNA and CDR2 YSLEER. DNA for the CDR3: TGCGCCAGCAGCTTCTCGGACTCCCAAGAGACCCAGTACTTC. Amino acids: CASSFSDSQETQYF.

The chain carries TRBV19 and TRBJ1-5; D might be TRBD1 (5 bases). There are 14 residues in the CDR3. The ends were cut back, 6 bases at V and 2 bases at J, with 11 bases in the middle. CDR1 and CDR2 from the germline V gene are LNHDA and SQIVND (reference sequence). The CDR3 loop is CASRTGGGNQPQHF. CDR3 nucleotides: TGTGCCAGTAGGACGGGGGGAGGCAATCAGCCCCAGCATTTT.

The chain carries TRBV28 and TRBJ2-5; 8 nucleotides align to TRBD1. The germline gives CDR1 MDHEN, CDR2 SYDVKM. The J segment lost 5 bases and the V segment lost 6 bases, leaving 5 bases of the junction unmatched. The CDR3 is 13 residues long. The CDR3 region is CASSKGQDETQYF. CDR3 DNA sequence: TGTGCCAGCAGCAAGGGACAGGACGAGACCCAGTACTTC.

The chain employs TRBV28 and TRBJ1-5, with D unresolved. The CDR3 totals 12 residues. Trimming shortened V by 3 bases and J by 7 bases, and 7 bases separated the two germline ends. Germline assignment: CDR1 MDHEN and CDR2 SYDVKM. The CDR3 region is CASSLTEQPQHF. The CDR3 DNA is TGTGCCAGCAGTTTGACGGAACAGCCCCAGCATTTT.